The clone carrying this T cell receptor beta chain was detected many times. Antigen specificity is unknown. The record originates from a study of glioma-infiltrating T cells. General observations from the study: CDR3 overlap between tissue and blood was very small. Above-expected tissue-blood divergence occurred in all gliomas, most in low-grade ones.

Germline CDR1 and CDR2: MNHNS and SASEGT. CDR3 length equals 13 residues. The ends lost 6 bases at V and 6 bases at J; junction bases unmatched: 6. TCR alpha and beta CDR3 regions were amplified from RNA using iRepertoire nested multiplex PCR. For one-step reverse transcription and amplification, about 90-450 ng of tissue mRNA or PBMC total RNA was used. TCRdb re-derived calls from the multiplex PCR reads in MiXCR, one entry per CDR3 protein. Found here are under 200,000 distinct CDR3 sequences, 43% of them singletons; the top ten hold 5.2%. Sequencing input: glioma tissue, nonneoplastic brain tissue, or PBMCs (not recorded which). This receptor was obtained from a human donor with low-grade glioma or glioblastoma, undergoing nonglioma brain surgery, or in good health (not recorded which). The rearrangement links TRBV6-1 to TRBJ2-7; 9 positions match TRBD1. CDR3: CASSRDRDVEQYF. The CDR3 nucleotides read TGTGCCAGCAGCCGGGACAGGGATGTCGAGCAGTACTTC.